Listed below are T cell receptor beta chains from one sample, sequenced in a study of blood T cell repertoires in COVID-19. Generated by immunoSEQ multiplex PCR, the TCRdb table keeps only in-frame clones and is missing some. The sample holds 200,000 to 250,000 clones; 80% are singletons and the top ten take roughly 5%. The source material was peripheral blood. The receptors were gathered from a human donor in a cohort sampled during active COVID-19. CDR3s include the opening cysteine and the closing phenylalanine or tryptophan. Fields, in order: J gene, V gene, clone size, D gene, CDR3 DNA, CDR3 protein. A D gene is named only where the DNA matches it firmly. A clone size is listed for some rows: how often the clone was seen (once, few, many), or a class if it is expanded.

TRBJ2-7	TRBV29-1	.	TRBD1	TGCAGCGTGGGGACAGGGCTATACGAGCAGTACTTC	CSVGTGLYEQYF
TRBJ1-2	TRBV29-1	.	.	TGCAGCGTTGAAGATAGAGGGATCCAGTCACTAGGGAGGGGTGGCTACACCTTC	CSVEDRGIQSLGRGGYTF
TRBJ1-1	TRBV30	.	.	TGTGCCTGGACCCCGGGTCTCTGGGGGCTGGACACTGAAGCTTTCTTT	CAWTPGLWGLDTEAFF
TRBJ1-2	TRBV9	few	TRBD1	TGTGCCAGCAGCGTAGGTGGGGACAGCTATGGCTACACCTTC	CASSVGGDSYGYTF
TRBJ2-7	TRBV11-2	.	.	TGTGCCAGCAGCTCACTAACAGGGACGCATTACGAGCAGTACTTC	CASSSLTGTHYEQYF
TRBJ1-5	TRBV7-2	few	.	TGTGCCAGCAGCTTAACCGGCCGGGGAGGGGAGCCCCAGCATTTT	CASSLTGRGGEPQHF
TRBJ1-2	TRBV5-5	.	TRBD1	TGTGCCAGCAAGATGGGACAGGGAGGCAACTATGGCTACACCTTC	CASKMGQGGNYGYTF
TRBJ2-6	TRBV5-1	.	.	TGCGCCAGCAGCTTGGCCGAGCTTGTGGGGGCCAACGTCCTGACTTTC	CASSLAELVGANVLTF
TRBJ1-5	TRBV6-4	few	TRBD1	TGTGCCAGCAGTAACCGGGACAGGGGGCGCGAACAGCCCCAGCATTTT	CASSNRDRGREQPQHF
TRBJ1-5	TRBV12-2	.	.	TGTGCGAGGGACAGAATGTCTCGACAGCCCCAGCATTTT	CARDRMSRQPQHF
TRBJ2-3	TRBV5-4	.	TRBD2	TGTGCCAGCAGCTTGAAGGCTAGCGGGAACACAGATACGCAGTATTTT	CASSLKASGNTDTQYF
TRBJ2-7	TRBV4-1	.	.	TGCGCCAGCAGCCAGGGCCATACAGGGTCCTACGAGCAGTACTTC	CASSQGHTGSYEQYF
TRBJ2-2	TRBV13	.	.	TGTGCCAGCAGCGGGCGACTAGGTCTCGGGGAGCTGTTTTTT	CASSGRLGLGELFF
TRBJ1-1	TRBV27	.	.	TGTGCCAGCAGTCCTTCGGAAGGGGACATGAACACTGAAGCTTTCTTT	CASSPSEGDMNTEAFF
TRBJ1-2	TRBV10-3	.	.	TGTGCCATCAGAGGGGACACCGTCAACTATGGCTACACCTTC	CAIRGDTVNYGYTF
TRBJ2-7	TRBV5-4	once	TRBD1	TGTGCCAGCAGCCCGGGACAGGGGAACCGATACGAGCAGTACTTC	CASSPGQGNRYEQYF
TRBJ2-7	TRBV6-5	.	TRBD2	TGTGCCAGCAGTTCGGGACTAACGGGGCTAGGGGAGCAGTACTTC	CASSSGLTGLGEQYF
TRBJ1-4	TRBV18	.	TRBD1	TGTGCCAGCTCACCTTCGCAGGGGGCTAGTGAAAAACTGTTTTTT	CASSPSQGASEKLFF
TRBJ2-5	TRBV6-1	.	TRBD2	TGTGCCAGCAGTGGGGGACTAGCGGGAGTCTGGGAGACCCAGTACTTC	CASSGGLAGVWETQYF
TRBJ1-4	TRBV19	.	.	TGTGCCAGTAAACGGACAGAACTGGAAAAACTGTTTTTT	CASKRTELEKLFF
TRBJ2-7	TRBV5-1	.	TRBD1	TGCGCCAGCAGCTTGGGGGACAGGGGATTTGGGGAGCAGTACTTC	CASSLGDRGFGEQYF
TRBJ1-5	TRBV2	few	TRBD1	TGTGCCAGCCGCGTACAGGGGGCAAGCAATCAGCCCCAGCATTTT	CASRVQGASNQPQHF
TRBJ1-6	TRBV28	.	TRBD1	TGTGCCAGCAGAGCCGGGACAGGGGGATCCTATAATTCACCCCTCCACTTT	CASRAGTGGSYNSPLHF
TRBJ2-1	TRBV2	.	TRBD2	TGTGCCAGCAAGGGACTAGCTACCTACAATGAGCAGTTCTTC	CASKGLATYNEQFF
TRBJ2-7	TRBV5-1	.	TRBD2	TGCGCCAGCAGCAAAGGACTAGCGGGAGGCGGACCTTACGAGCAGTACTTC	CASSKGLAGGGPYEQYF
TRBJ1-1	TRBV6-5	.	TRBD1	TGTGCCAGCAGCGCCCTGACAGGGGGTCACACTGAAGCTTTCTTT	CASSALTGGHTEAFF
TRBJ2-7	TRBV6-2/TRBV6-3	.	TRBD2	TGTGCCAGCAGTTCCTCTAGCGGGAGGGCCGCGTACGAGCAGTACTTC	CASSSSSGRAAYEQYF
TRBJ1-5	TRBV7-8	.	TRBD1	TGTGCCAGCAGCTTGACCCCCGACAGGGGGTATCAGCCCCAGCATTTT	CASSLTPDRGYQPQHF
TRBJ2-7	TRBV5-1	.	.	TGCGCCAGCAGCATAACAAAAACAGGGTCAAGGGGCTACGAGCAGTACTTC	CASSITKTGSRGYEQYF
TRBJ1-2	TRBV7-6	.	TRBD1	TGTGCCAGCAGCTTAGATCGGACAGGGGGCCGTGGCTACACCTTC	CASSLDRTGGRGYTF
TRBJ2-1	TRBV2	few	TRBD2	TGTGCCAGCAGTGATCGCGGGAGTGTCACCTACAATGAGCAGTTCTTC	CASSDRGSVTYNEQFF
TRBJ1-5	TRBV9	.	.	TGTGCCAGCAGCGTAGGCTGGGCGCATCAGCCCCAGCATTTT	CASSVGWAHQPQHF
TRBJ2-5	TRBV15	.	.	TGTGCCACCAGCAGAACTAGCCCAGAGACCCAGTACTTC	CATSRTSPETQYF
TRBJ1-1	TRBV29-1	once	TRBD1	TGCAGCGTTGGTGAGACAGGGAGCACTGAAGCTTTCTTT	CSVGETGSTEAFF
TRBJ1-3	TRBV21-1	.	.	TGTGCCAGCAGCAAAGGGACTCAAAGGGCAAACACCATATATTTT	CASSKGTQRANTIYF
TRBJ1-2	TRBV4-2	.	TRBD1	TGTGCCAGCAGCCAAGGGGACAGACAAGCTAACTATGGCTACACCTTC	CASSQGDRQANYGYTF